This TCR beta chain was retrieved from a study of blood T cell repertoires in COVID-19. Method: immunoSEQ multiplex PCR; TCRdb's copy keeps in-frame clones and lacks some. The table lists fewer than 500,000 clones, around 87% of them singletons. CDR3 length: 16 amino acids. Germline assignment: CDR1 SGHTA and CDR2 FQGNSA. V was pared by 5 bases and J by 4 bases, with 20 bases between. V and J are TRBV7-2 and TRBJ1-2; perhaps TRBD1 as D (6 bases). Input material: PBMCs or T cells enriched from blood (not recorded which). This sequence was found in a woman between 18 and 30 years old who had recovered from COVID-19. The CDR3 spells CASSTHPTGLGYGYTF. The CDR3 DNA reads TGTGCCAGCAGCACCCACCCCACAGGGTTGGGCTATGGCTACACCTTC.